The 14 T cell receptor beta chains below come from one sample, sequenced in a study of blood T cell repertoires in COVID-19. The repertoire was sequenced with immunoSEQ multiplex PCR; TCRdb's copy has only in-frame clones and lacks some. The table records around 99,000 clones, about 91% of them present only once. What was sequenced was peripheral blood. The receptor set was obtained from a man aged 45 to 65 with active or convalescent COVID-19.

This clone has only one observation. This chain uses TRBV29-1 with TRBJ1-1; no reliable D call. The CDR3 has 13 residues. The V gene lost 8 bases and the J gene lost 4 bases, with 17 bases spanning the gap. Looked up from germline, CDR1 is SQVTM and CDR2 is ANQGSEA. CDR3 loop: CSPSLGSGTEAFF. The CDR3, as DNA: TGCAGCCCTAGCCTCGGGTCTGGCACTGAAGCTTTCTTT.

The V call is TRBV15, the J call TRBJ2-7; D is ambiguous. Germline CDR1 is LNHNV and CDR2 is YYDKDF (reference sequence). The length of the CDR3 is 14 residues. V was pared by 1 base and J by 1 base, with 8 bases between. This chain's CDR3 is CATSRGGQSYEQYF. The CDR3 nucleotides are TGTGCCACCAGCAGAGGTGGGCAGTCCTACGAGCAGTACTTC.

The rearrangement joins TRBV18 to TRBJ1-2, with a weak D call TRBD1 (5 bases). V was shortened by 0 bases and J by 3 bases, with 8 bases between the two germline ends. CDR3 length equals 14 residues. Germline V gene sequence: CDR1 KGHSH, CDR2 LQKENI. The CDR3 loop reads CASSPPGDYYGYTF. CDR3 nucleotides: TGTGCCAGCTCACCACCAGGGGACTACTATGGCTACACCTTC. The full variable domain, its missing parts supplied by reference TRBV18 and TRBJ1-2, is NAGVMQNPRHLVRRRGQEARLRCSPMKGHSHVYWYRQLPEEGLKFMVYLQKENIIDESGMPKERFSAEFPKEGPSILRIQQVVRGDSAAYFCASSPPGDYYGYTFGSGTRLTVV.

The rearrangement links TRBV7-2 to TRBJ2-7; possible D gene TRBD1, 6 bases. Trimming cost V 5 bases and J 4 bases, with 18 bases left between them. This CDR3 region has 15 residues. CDR1 and CDR2 from the germline V gene are SGHTA and FQGNSA. DNA for the CDR3: TGTGCCAGCAGCCTCGGGGATGGCAGGGGTTACGAGCAGTACTTC. Translating gives CASSLGDGRGYEQYF.

The CDR3 region is CASSPAVSSTEAFF. CDR3 coding DNA: TGTGCCAGCAGCCCAGCGGTATCTTCCACTGAAGCTTTCTTT. The rearrangement joins TRBV7-9 to TRBJ1-1, with D unresolved. The CDR3 contains 14 residues. The V and J ends lost 5 bases and 4 bases respectively, with 14 bases between them. Looked up from germline, CDR1 is SEHNR and CDR2 is FQNEAQ (reference sequence).

The J gene is TRBJ1-2, the V gene TRBV4-1; 9 bases match TRBD1. Losses at the gene ends were 0 bases for V and 6 bases for J; bases not matched to a gene: 8. This CDR3 spans 16 amino acids. Germline V gene lookup returns CDR1 MGHRA and CDR2 YSYEKL. As DNA, the CDR3 is TGCGCCAGCAGCCAAGATCTAGTAGGGACAGGGAATGGCTACACCTTC. Translated, it gives CASSQDLVGTGNGYTF.

The chain combines TRBV29-1 with TRBJ1-2, with 7 bases identical to TRBD1. Germline CDR1 reads SQVTM; CDR2 reads ANQGSEA. Trimming took 4 bases from V and 1 from J; bases not matched to a gene: 9. CDR3 length: 15 amino acids. The CDR3 sequence is CSVVSGTAYNYGYTF. The CDR3 bases are TGCAGCGTTGTATCCGGGACAGCGTATAACTATGGCTACACCTTC.

The chain couples TRBV5-1 to TRBJ2-2; TRBD2 might be the D (6 bases). The V gene lost 2 bases and the J gene lost 7 bases, with 15 bases spanning the gap. Germline lookup yields CDR1 SGHRS and CDR2 YFSETQ. This CDR3 comprises 15 residues. This chain's CDR3 is CASSFSSDLGGELFF. DNA of the CDR3: TGCGCCAGCAGCTTCTCTAGCGACCTAGGCGGGGAGCTGTTTTTT.

The chain is built from TRBV5-1 and TRBJ2-3, with 9 bases that match TRBD1. The CDR3 length is 15 residues. Per germline, CDR1 SGHRS and CDR2 YFSETQ. V shed 3 bases, J shed 2 bases, and the junction held 4 bases outside the gene matches. CDR3: CASSSRQGDTDTQYF. CDR3 nucleotides: TGCGCCAGCAGCTCCCGACAGGGGGACACAGATACGCAGTATTTT.

This rearrangement joins TRBV7-9 to TRBJ2-5; 9 nucleotides line up with TRBD2. J was trimmed by 7 bases and V by 11 bases; bases with no gene match: 14. Germline loops: CDR1 SEHNR, CDR2 FQNEAQ (reference sequence). The CDR3 has 14 residues. CDR3 coding DNA: TGTGCCTCCGGAATAGCGGGGGTTTCGGGGACCCAGTACTTC. Amino acids: CASGIAGVSGTQYF.

This clone was detected once. The chain carries TRBV5-1 and TRBJ2-2; D might be TRBD2 (6 bases). Germline CDR1 is SGHRS and CDR2 is YFSETQ. This CDR3 spans 14 amino acids. With 0 bases removed from V and 8 bases from J, the gap between germline ends came to 11 bases. CDR3 DNA sequence: TGCGCCAGCAGCTTGGCAGCGGGTGCTGGGGAGCTGTTTTTT. Amino acids: CASSLAAGAGELFF.

The chain recombines TRBV6-2 or TRBV6-3 with TRBJ2-7; perhaps TRBD1 as D (6 bases). In germline, CDR1 is MNHEY, CDR2 SVGEGT. CDR3 length equals 14 residues. V was shortened by 2 bases and J by 3 bases, with 11 bases between the two germline ends. CDR3 coding DNA: TGTGCCAGCAGTTACGAGGGGGACGGCTACGAGCAGTACTTC. Protein product: CASSYEGDGYEQYF.

The chain combines TRBV2 with TRBJ2-7; maybe TRBD2 (5 bases). The CDR3 is 12 amino acids. Trimming cost V 6 bases and J 3 bases, with 9 bases left between them. The germline V gene encodes CDR1 SNHLY and CDR2 FYNNEI. The CDR3, as DNA: TGTGCCAGCAGCCGGGAAGTCTACGAGCAGTACTTC. Translation gives CASSREVYEQYF.

In DNA form, the CDR3 reads TGTGCCAGCAGCTTAGGCTATGGAGACAATGAGCAGTTCTTC. Residues: CASSLGYGDNEQFF. V usage is TRBV7-8 and J usage is TRBJ2-1, with D unresolved. This CDR3 has 14 residues. V shed 1 base and J shed 5 bases, with 9 bases lying between them. The germline gives CDR1 SGHVS, CDR2 FQNEAQ.